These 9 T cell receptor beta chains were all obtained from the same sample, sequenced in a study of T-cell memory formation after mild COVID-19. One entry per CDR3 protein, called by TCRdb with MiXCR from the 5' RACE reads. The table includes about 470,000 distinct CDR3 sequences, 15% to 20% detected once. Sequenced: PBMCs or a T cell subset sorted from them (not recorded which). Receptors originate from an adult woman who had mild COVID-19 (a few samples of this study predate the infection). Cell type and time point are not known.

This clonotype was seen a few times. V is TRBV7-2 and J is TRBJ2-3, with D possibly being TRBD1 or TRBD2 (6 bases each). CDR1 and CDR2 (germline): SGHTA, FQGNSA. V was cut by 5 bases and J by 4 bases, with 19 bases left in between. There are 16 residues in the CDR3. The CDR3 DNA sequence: TGTGCCAGCAGCCCTAGGGGGACTGGCGGGGCAGATACGCAGTATTTT. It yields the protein CASSPRGTGGADTQYF. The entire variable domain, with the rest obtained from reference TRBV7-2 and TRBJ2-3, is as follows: GAGVSQSPSNKVTEKGKDVELRCDPISGHTALYWYRQSLGQGLEFLIYFQGNSAPDKSGLPSDRFSAERTGGSVSTLTIQRTQQEDSAVYLCASSPRGTGGADTQYFGPGTRLTVL.

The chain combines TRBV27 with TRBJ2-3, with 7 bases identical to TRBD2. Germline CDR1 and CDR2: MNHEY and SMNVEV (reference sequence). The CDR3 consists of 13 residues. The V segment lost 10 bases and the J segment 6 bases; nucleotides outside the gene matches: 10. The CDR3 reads CATSVGRDDTQYF. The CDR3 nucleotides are TGTGCCACCTCCGTTGGGAGGGACGATACGCAGTATTTT.

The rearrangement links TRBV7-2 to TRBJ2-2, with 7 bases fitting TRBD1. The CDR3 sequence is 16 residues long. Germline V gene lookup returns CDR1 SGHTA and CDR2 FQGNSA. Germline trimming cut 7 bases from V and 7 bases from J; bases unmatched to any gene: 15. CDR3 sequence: CASTYLGDRVDGELFF. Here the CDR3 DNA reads TGTGCCAGCACCTATTTGGGCGACAGGGTTGACGGGGAGCTGTTTTTT. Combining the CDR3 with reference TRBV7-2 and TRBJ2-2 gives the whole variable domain GAGVSQSPSNKVTEKGKDVELRCDPISGHTALYWYRQSLGQGLEFLIYFQGNSAPDKSGLPSDRFSAERTGGSVSTLTIQRTQQEDSAVYLCASTYLGDRVDGELFFGEGSRLTVL.

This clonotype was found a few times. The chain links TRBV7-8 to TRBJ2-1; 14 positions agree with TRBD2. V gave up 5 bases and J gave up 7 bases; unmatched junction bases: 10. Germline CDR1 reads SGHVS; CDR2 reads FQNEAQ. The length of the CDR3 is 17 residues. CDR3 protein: CASSHTGGLAGVNEQFF. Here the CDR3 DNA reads TGTGCCAGCAGCCACACAGGGGGACTAGCGGGAGTGAATGAGCAGTTCTTC.

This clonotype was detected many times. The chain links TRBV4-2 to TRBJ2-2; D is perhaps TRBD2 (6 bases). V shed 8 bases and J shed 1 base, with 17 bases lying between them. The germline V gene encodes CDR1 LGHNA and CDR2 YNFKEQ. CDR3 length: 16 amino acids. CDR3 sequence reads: CASARGGLMNTGELFF. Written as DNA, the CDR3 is TGTGCCAGCGCTCGTGGGGGACTGATGAACACCGGGGAGCTGTTTTTT.

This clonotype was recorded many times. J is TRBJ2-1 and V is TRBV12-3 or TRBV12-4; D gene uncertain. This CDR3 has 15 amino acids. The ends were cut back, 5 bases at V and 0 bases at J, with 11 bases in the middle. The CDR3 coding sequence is TGTGCCAGCAGTCCCCGACGGACCTCCTACAATGAGCAGTTCTTC. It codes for CASSPRRTSYNEQFF.

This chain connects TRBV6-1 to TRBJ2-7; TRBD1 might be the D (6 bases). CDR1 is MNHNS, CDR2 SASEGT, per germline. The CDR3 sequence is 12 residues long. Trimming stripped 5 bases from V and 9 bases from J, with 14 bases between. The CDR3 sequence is CASSQGGTRQYF. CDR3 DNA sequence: TGTGCCAGCAGTCAAGGGGGAACTAGGCAGTACTTC.

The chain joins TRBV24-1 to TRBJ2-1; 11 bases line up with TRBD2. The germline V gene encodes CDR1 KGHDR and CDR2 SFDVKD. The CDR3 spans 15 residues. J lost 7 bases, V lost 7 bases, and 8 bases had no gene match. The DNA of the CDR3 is TGTGCCACCAGCGACATAGCGGGAGGGCCGAATGAGCAGTTCTTC. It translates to CATSDIAGGPNEQFF.

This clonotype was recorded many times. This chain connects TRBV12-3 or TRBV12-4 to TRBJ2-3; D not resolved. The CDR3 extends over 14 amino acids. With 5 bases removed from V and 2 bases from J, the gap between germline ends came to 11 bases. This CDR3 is CASSPIAITDTQYF. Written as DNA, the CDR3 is TGTGCCAGCAGTCCTATCGCCATCACAGATACGCAGTATTTT.